These T cell receptor beta chains were read from a single sample in a study of T-cell memory formation after mild COVID-19. MiXCR, run by TCRdb on the 5' RACE reads, gives a single entry per CDR3 protein. The sample has about 320,000 distinct CDR3 sequences, 14% seen once; the top ten hold approximately 22%. Sequencing input: PBMCs or a T cell subset sorted from them (not recorded which). The receptors come from a young man who had mild COVID-19 (a few samples of this study predate the infection). Cell type and time point are not known. The CDR3 runs from the conserved cysteine through the conserved F or W. D genes are given only for firm matches. Clone sizes are given selectively: once, few, many, or a class where the clone is expanded.

d_gene: NA; j_gene: TRBJ2-1; v_gene: TRBV2; abundance: NA; CDR3aa: CASSRTAPTGEQFF; CDR3nt: TGTGCCAGCAGCCGGACAGCACCAACTGGTGAGCAGTTCTTC
d_gene: NA; j_gene: TRBJ2-5; v_gene: TRBV12-3/TRBV12-4; abundance: many; CDR3aa: CASSSGGGGETQYF; CDR3nt: TGTGCCAGCAGTTCGGGAGGGGGCGGAGAGACCCAGTACTTC
d_gene: NA; j_gene: TRBJ2-1; v_gene: TRBV20-1; abundance: NA; CDR3aa: CSARDMGGRSYNEQFF; CDR3nt: TGCAGTGCTAGAGATATGGGGGGCCGCTCCTACAATGAGCAGTTCTTC
d_gene: TRBD1; j_gene: TRBJ2-1; v_gene: TRBV12-3/TRBV12-4; abundance: few; CDR3aa: CASSSARDRVSNEQFF; CDR3nt: TGTGCCAGCAGTTCCGCCCGGGACAGGGTCAGCAATGAGCAGTTCTTC
d_gene: TRBD1; j_gene: TRBJ2-7; v_gene: TRBV20-1; abundance: many; CDR3aa: CSARGQGARGTTEQYF; CDR3nt: TGCAGTGCTAGGGGACAGGGGGCGCGCGGAACCACCGAGCAGTACTTC
d_gene: NA; j_gene: TRBJ2-3; v_gene: TRBV6-5; abundance: NA; CDR3aa: CASSHRTTLTDTQYF; CDR3nt: TGTGCCAGCAGCCACCGGACTACGTTAACAGATACGCAGTATTTT
d_gene: NA; j_gene: TRBJ1-4; v_gene: TRBV29-1; abundance: few; CDR3aa: CSVERTTGEKLFF; CDR3nt: TGCAGCGTTGAACGGACCACGGGTGAAAAACTGTTTTTT
d_gene: NA; j_gene: TRBJ1-2; v_gene: TRBV5-6; abundance: few; CDR3aa: CASSLAYGDNGYTF; CDR3nt: TGTGCCAGCAGCTTGGCATACGGGGACAATGGCTACACCTTC
d_gene: NA; j_gene: TRBJ1-1; v_gene: TRBV7-2; abundance: NA; CDR3aa: CASSLVSLQGTMGLAFF; CDR3nt: TGTGCCAGCAGCTTAGTATCCCTCCAGGGGACAATGGGGCTAGCTTTCTTT
d_gene: TRBD1; j_gene: TRBJ1-1; v_gene: TRBV7-2; abundance: NA; CDR3aa: CASSLNRGNTHVITLNTEAFF; CDR3nt: TGTGCCAGCAGCTTAAACAGGGGAAACACTCATGTGATCACTCTGAACACTGAAGCTTTCTTT
d_gene: TRBD1; j_gene: TRBJ1-5; v_gene: TRBV4-2; abundance: few; CDR3aa: CASSRSGAGGTGPQHF; CDR3nt: TGTGCCAGCAGCCGAAGTGGGGCCGGAGGGACAGGGCCCCAGCATTTT
d_gene: TRBD2; j_gene: TRBJ2-5; v_gene: TRBV28; abundance: few; CDR3aa: CASASGGAEETQYF; CDR3nt: TGTGCCAGCGCCAGCGGGGGGGCAGAAGAGACCCAGTACTTC
d_gene: NA; j_gene: TRBJ2-7; v_gene: TRBV4-1; abundance: few; CDR3aa: CATSEGQSYEQYF; CDR3nt: TGCGCCACCTCGGAGGGACAGAGCTACGAGCAGTACTTC
d_gene: TRBD2; j_gene: TRBJ2-1; v_gene: TRBV5-1; abundance: many; CDR3aa: CASSPGLAGVDEQFF; CDR3nt: TGCGCCAGCAGCCCGGGACTAGCGGGGGTGGATGAGCAGTTCTTC
d_gene: TRBD1; j_gene: TRBJ1-4; v_gene: TRBV6-5; abundance: NA; CDR3aa: CASSIGTGGGEKLFF; CDR3nt: TGTGCCAGCAGTATCGGGACAGGGGGTGGAGAAAAACTGTTTTTT
d_gene: NA; j_gene: TRBJ1-5; v_gene: TRBV6-1; abundance: few; CDR3aa: CASSAFPTTGANQPQHF; CDR3nt: TGTGCCAGCAGTGCCTTTCCGACGACAGGAGCTAATCAGCCCCAGCATTTT
d_gene: NA; j_gene: TRBJ1-2; v_gene: TRBV7-2; abundance: many; CDR3aa: CASSLVGGDYGYTF; CDR3nt: TGTGCCAGCAGCTTAGTCGGGGGAGACTATGGCTACACCTTC
d_gene: TRBD2; j_gene: TRBJ2-3; v_gene: TRBV29-1; abundance: many; CDR3aa: CSARAGAFTDTQYF; CDR3nt: TGCAGCGCACGAGCGGGGGCCTTCACAGATACGCAGTATTTT
d_gene: NA; j_gene: TRBJ2-4; v_gene: TRBV11-2; abundance: many; CDR3aa: CASSLDLYQRRIQYF; CDR3nt: TGTGCCAGCAGCTTAGATCTGTACCAGCGGCGCATTCAGTACTTC
d_gene: TRBD1; j_gene: TRBJ2-7; v_gene: TRBV11-2; abundance: many; CDR3aa: CASSPLGQDQYYEQYF; CDR3nt: TGTGCCAGCAGCCCCTTAGGACAGGACCAATATTACGAGCAGTACTTC
d_gene: NA; j_gene: TRBJ1-4; v_gene: TRBV7-6; abundance: many; CDR3aa: CASSLAGTNEKLFF; CDR3nt: TGTGCCAGCAGCTTGGCGGGGACTAATGAAAAACTGTTTTTT
d_gene: NA; j_gene: TRBJ2-5; v_gene: TRBV12-3/TRBV12-4; abundance: many; CDR3aa: CASSHRGGEETQYF; CDR3nt: TGTGCCAGCAGTCACCGAGGGGGGGAAGAGACCCAGTACTTC
d_gene: TRBD1; j_gene: TRBJ2-2; v_gene: TRBV7-6; abundance: NA; CDR3aa: CASSLAYRGPNTGELFF; CDR3nt: TGTGCCAGCAGCTTAGCCTACAGGGGCCCGAACACCGGGGAGCTGTTTTTT
d_gene: NA; j_gene: TRBJ2-7; v_gene: TRBV7-6; abundance: NA; CDR3aa: CASSLGLGHSAHEQYF; CDR3nt: TGTGCCAGCAGCTTGGGGCTCGGCCATTCGGCCCACGAGCAGTACTTC
d_gene: TRBD1; j_gene: TRBJ1-2; v_gene: TRBV27; abundance: NA; CDR3aa: CASSSSTGGSYGYTF; CDR3nt: TGTGCCAGCAGTTCCTCGACAGGGGGCAGCTATGGCTACACCTTC
d_gene: NA; j_gene: TRBJ2-6; v_gene: TRBV7-2; abundance: NA; CDR3aa: CASSRELTGANVLTF; CDR3nt: TGTGCCAGCAGCAGAGAGCTGACCGGGGCCAACGTCCTGACTTTC
d_gene: NA; j_gene: TRBJ2-7; v_gene: TRBV30; abundance: few; CDR3aa: CAWRARGIGPYEQYF; CDR3nt: TGTGCCTGGAGGGCGAGGGGGATTGGCCCCTACGAGCAGTACTTC
d_gene: TRBD1; j_gene: TRBJ2-2; v_gene: TRBV6-2/TRBV6-3; abundance: NA; CDR3aa: CASKRTGYLRFANTGELFF; CDR3nt: TGTGCCAGCAAGAGGACAGGGTACCTACGGTTCGCGAACACCGGGGAGCTGTTTTTT
d_gene: NA; j_gene: TRBJ1-5; v_gene: TRBV4-1; abundance: NA; CDR3aa: CASSRGGLNQPQHF; CDR3nt: TGCGCCAGCAGTCGAGGGGGACTCAATCAGCCCCAGCATTTT
d_gene: TRBD1; j_gene: TRBJ1-3; v_gene: TRBV18; abundance: NA; CDR3aa: CASSPGQGRTGNTIYF; CDR3nt: TGTGCCAGCTCACCCGGACAGGGGCGCACTGGAAACACCATATATTTT
d_gene: NA; j_gene: TRBJ2-2; v_gene: TRBV11-2; abundance: NA; CDR3aa: CASRKRSPDTGELFF; CDR3nt: TGTGCCAGCAGGAAAAGATCACCGGACACCGGGGAGCTGTTTTTT
d_gene: NA; j_gene: TRBJ2-7; v_gene: TRBV25-1; abundance: few; CDR3aa: CASSQSLYEQYF; CDR3nt: TGTGCCAGCAGCCAATCTCTCTACGAGCAGTACTTC
d_gene: NA; j_gene: TRBJ2-2; v_gene: TRBV7-9; abundance: NA; CDR3aa: CASSPVEGTPANTGELFF; CDR3nt: TGTGCCAGCAGCCCCGTAGAAGGGACGCCAGCGAACACCGGGGAGCTGTTTTTT
d_gene: NA; j_gene: TRBJ2-1; v_gene: TRBV4-3; abundance: NA; CDR3aa: CASSYLSSGNDEQFF; CDR3nt: TGCGCCAGCAGCTACTTATCCTCTGGGAACGATGAGCAGTTCTTC
d_gene: TRBD2; j_gene: TRBJ2-3; v_gene: TRBV9; abundance: few; CDR3aa: CASSGLAGGRDTQYF; CDR3nt: TGTGCCAGCAGCGGTCTAGCGGGGGGTAGGGACACGCAGTATTTT
d_gene: NA; j_gene: TRBJ2-3; v_gene: TRBV4-3; abundance: NA; CDR3aa: CASSQRGGPTDTQYF; CDR3nt: TGCGCCAGCAGCCAAAGGGGGGGACCCACAGATACGCAGTATTTT
d_gene: NA; j_gene: TRBJ2-7; v_gene: TRBV6-1; abundance: NA; CDR3aa: CASFFWGRGWYEQYF; CDR3nt: TGTGCCAGCTTCTTCTGGGGACGGGGGTGGTACGAGCAGTACTTC
d_gene: NA; j_gene: TRBJ2-2; v_gene: TRBV12-3/TRBV12-4; abundance: many; CDR3aa: CASSWRGGNTGELFF; CDR3nt: TGTGCCAGCAGTTGGAGGGGGGGTAACACCGGGGAGCTGTTTTTT
d_gene: NA; j_gene: TRBJ1-2; v_gene: TRBV4-2; abundance: NA; CDR3aa: CASSQQVTLNYGYTF; CDR3nt: TGTGCCAGCAGCCAACAGGTTACCTTGAACTATGGCTACACCTTC
d_gene: NA; j_gene: TRBJ2-5; v_gene: TRBV7-9; abundance: NA; CDR3aa: CASSPPAVQETQYF; CDR3nt: TGTGCCAGCAGCCCGCCGGCGGTCCAAGAGACCCAGTACTTC